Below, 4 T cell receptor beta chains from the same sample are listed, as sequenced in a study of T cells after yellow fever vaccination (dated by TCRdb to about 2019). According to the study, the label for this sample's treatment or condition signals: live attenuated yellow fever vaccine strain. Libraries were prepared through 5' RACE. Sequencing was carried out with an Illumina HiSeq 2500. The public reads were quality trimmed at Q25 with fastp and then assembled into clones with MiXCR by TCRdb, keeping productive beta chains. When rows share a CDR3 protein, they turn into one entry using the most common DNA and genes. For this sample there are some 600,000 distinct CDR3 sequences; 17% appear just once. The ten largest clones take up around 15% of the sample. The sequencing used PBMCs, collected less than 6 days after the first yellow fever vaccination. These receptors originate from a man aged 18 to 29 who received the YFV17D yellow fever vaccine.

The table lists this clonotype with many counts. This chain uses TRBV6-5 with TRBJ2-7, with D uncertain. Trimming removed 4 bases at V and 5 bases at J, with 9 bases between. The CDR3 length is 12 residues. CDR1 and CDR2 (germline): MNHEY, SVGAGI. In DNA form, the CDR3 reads TGTGCCAGCAGTTGGGATGTGAACGAGCAGTACTTC. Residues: CASSWDVNEQYF.

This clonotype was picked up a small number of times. The CDR3 DNA follows: TGCGCCAGCAGCCAAGTGGACAGACCGTATTTGGACGAGCAGTACTTC. Protein product: CASSQVDRPYLDEQYF. The rearrangement joins TRBV4-1 to TRBJ2-7, with D perhaps TRBD1 (6 bases). Per germline, CDR1 MGHRA and CDR2 YSYEKL. This CDR3 spans 16 amino acids. V lost 1 base, J lost 5 bases, and 18 bases lay in between.

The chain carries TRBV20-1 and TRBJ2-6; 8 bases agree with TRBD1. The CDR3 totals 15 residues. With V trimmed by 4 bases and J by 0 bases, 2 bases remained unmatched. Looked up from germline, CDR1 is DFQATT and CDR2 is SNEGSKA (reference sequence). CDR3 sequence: CSATGQGSGANVLTF. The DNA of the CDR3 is TGCAGTGCTACAGGACAGGGCTCTGGGGCCAACGTCCTGACTTTC.

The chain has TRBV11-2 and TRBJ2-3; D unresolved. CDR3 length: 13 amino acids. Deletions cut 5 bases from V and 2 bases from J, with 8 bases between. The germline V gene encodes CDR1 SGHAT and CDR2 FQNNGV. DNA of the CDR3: TGTGCCAGCAGCACCTGGGACACAGATACGCAGTATTTT. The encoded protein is CASSTWDTDTQYF.